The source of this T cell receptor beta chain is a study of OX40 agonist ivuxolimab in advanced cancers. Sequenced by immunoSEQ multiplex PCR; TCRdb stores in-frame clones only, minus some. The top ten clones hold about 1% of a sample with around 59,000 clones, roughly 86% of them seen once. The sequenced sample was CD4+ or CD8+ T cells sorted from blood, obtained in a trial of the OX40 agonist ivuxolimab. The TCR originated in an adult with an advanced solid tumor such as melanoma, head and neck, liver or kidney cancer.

CDR3 residues: CASSGLAGSRAQYF. For the CDR3, the DNA is TGTGCCAGCAGTGGACTAGCGGGTAGCAGGGCCCAGTACTTC. This rearrangement joins TRBV2 to TRBJ2-5; 10 bases line up with TRBD2. J lost 9 bases, V lost 4 bases, and 8 bases had no gene match. Per germline, CDR1 SNHLY and CDR2 FYNNEI. CDR3 length: 14 amino acids.